The TCR beta chain under discussion was sequenced for a study of T cell responses to AZD1222 COVID-19 vaccine. Overall study results and limits: Baseline testing showed seropositivity in only a handful of AZD1222 recipients.

Profiling relied on immunoSEQ multiplex PCR, and the TCRdb table lists in-frame clones only, not all of them. The data contain roughly 190,000 clones, approximately 90% of them seen just once; the ten biggest clones take up more than 0.75%. A note on this clone: Its matching antigen is unknown.

V shed 3 bases, J shed 2 bases, and the junction held 8 bases outside the gene matches. The germline CDR1 and CDR2 sequences are KGHSH and LQKENI. The CDR3 consists of 16 residues. The gene calls are TRBV18 and TRBJ2-3, with 7 bases lining up with TRBD2. The TCR originated in an adult in good health. The sequencing here drew on peripheral blood, taken on day 0 of AZD1222 vaccination. The CDR3 coding sequence is TGTGCCAGCTCACCTGAGAACCTAGCGGTCACAGATACGCAGTATTTT. Translation: CASSPENLAVTDTQYF. Supplemented by reference TRBV18 and TRBJ2-3, the full variable domain reads NAGVMQNPRHLVRRRGQEARLRCSPMKGHSHVYWYRQLPEEGLKFMVYLQKENIIDESGMPKERFSAEFPKEGPSILRIQQVVRGDSAAYFCASSPENLAVTDTQYFGPGTRLTVL.